The 8 T cell receptor beta chains below come from one sample, sequenced in a study of cytomegalovirus exposure and HLA in healthy donors. Vbeta (60) and Jbeta (13) primers were used in the PCR. The protocol was immunoSEQ multiplex PCR, while the TCRdb copy is restricted to in-frame clones and leaves out a portion. The data show around 76,000 clones, with under 85% seen just once and about 9.5% held by the top ten. Sequenced: PBMCs. These receptors all stem from a middle-aged woman in good health and CMV-seropositive.

The chain uses TRBV5-1 and TRBJ2-3, with D possibly matching TRBD2 (6 bases). V lost 7 bases, J lost 3 bases, and 15 bases lay in between. The germline V gene encodes CDR1 SGHRS and CDR2 YFSETQ. CDR3 size: 14 residues. CDR3 loop: CASRSPGGTDTQYF. In DNA, the CDR3 is TGCGCCAGCCGATCTCCTGGGGGGACAGATACGCAGTATTTT. Supplemented by reference TRBV5-1 and TRBJ2-3, the full variable domain reads KAGVTQTPRYLIKTRGQQVTLSCSPISGHRSVSWYQQTPGQGLQFLFEYFSETQRNKGNFPGRFSGRQFSNSRSEMNVSTLELGDSALYLCASRSPGGTDTQYFGPGTRLTVL.

The V gene is TRBV30, the J gene TRBJ2-7; possibly TRBD2 for D (5 bases). Germline CDR1 is GTSNPN and CDR2 is SVGIG (reference sequence). This CDR3 has 13 residues. V lost 2 bases and J lost 3, with 11 bases in between. CDR3 sequence reads: CAWSSGRNYEQYF. In nucleotides, the CDR3 is TGTGCCTGGAGTTCGGGAAGAAACTACGAGCAGTACTTC.

On this clone: Since the CDR3 does not end with the conserved phenylalanine or tryptophan, this likely comes from a read error. V gene TRBV7-2 combines with J gene TRBJ1-5, with D tentatively TRBD1 (6 bases). V was shortened by 2 bases and J by 6 bases, with 20 bases between the two germline ends. Germline V lookup: CDR1 SGHTA, CDR2 FQGNSA. The CDR3 has 17 amino acids. The CDR3 sequence is CASSLRTTGKAGQPQHL. As DNA, the CDR3 is TGTGCCAGCAGCTTAAGGACAACAGGGAAGGCTGGTCAGCCCCAGCATCTT.

This chain joins TRBV4-2 and TRBJ1-2; a possible D gene is TRBD1 (5 bases). V lost 0 bases to trimming and J lost 6 bases, with 11 bases between them. In germline, CDR1 is LGHNA, CDR2 YNFKEQ. The CDR3 covers 14 residues. CDR3 region: CASSQDVKGNGYTF. The CDR3 region has the DNA TGTGCCAGCAGCCAAGATGTAAAGGGGAATGGCTACACCTTC.

The J gene is TRBJ1-2, the V gene TRBV7-3; 9 nucleotides align to TRBD1. The germline V gene has CDR1 SGHTA and CDR2 FQGTGA. V gave up 0 bases and J gave up 5 bases; unmatched junction bases: 1. The length of the CDR3 is 14 residues. The CDR3 DNA reads TGTGCCAGCAGCTTAACCGGGACAGGGTATGGCTACACCTTC. It yields the protein CASSLTGTGYGYTF.

This clone has just a few counts. This chain uses TRBV7-2 with TRBJ2-2, with 7 bases fitting TRBD2. The CDR3 totals 16 residues. V gave up 5 bases and J gave up 1 base; unmatched junction bases: 7. CDR1 is SGHTA, CDR2 FQGNSA, per germline. CDR3 coding DNA: TGTGCCAGCAGCCTTAACCAGCGGGGGAACACCGGGGAGCTGTTTTTT. Protein: CASSLNQRGNTGELFF.

This clone appeared a few times. The chain recombines TRBV6-6 with TRBJ1-2, with 7 bases matching TRBD1. From germline, CDR1 is MNHNY and CDR2 SVGAGI (reference sequence). The CDR3 is made up of 13 amino acids. Trimming at V came to 7 bases and at J to 4 bases, leaving 6 bases not matched to a gene. The CDR3 nucleotides are TGTGCCAGCACTGACAGGGTGGGCTATGGCTACACCTTC. Amino acids: CASTDRVGYGYTF.

This clone came up a few times. The chain is built from TRBV28 and TRBJ1-1, with unresolved D. V was trimmed by 6 bases and J by 0 bases, leaving 20 bases between them. Germline assignment: CDR1 MDHEN and CDR2 SYDVKM. This CDR3 spans 17 amino acids. The CDR3 DNA reads TGTGCCAGCAGCTTGGTTCCCCGGAGGCAACTGAACACTGAAGCTTTCTTT. As protein: CASSLVPRRQLNTEAFF.